A selection of T cell receptor beta chains follows, all from one sample in a study of cytomegalovirus exposure and HLA in healthy donors. Method: immunoSEQ multiplex PCR; TCRdb's copy keeps in-frame clones and lacks some. This sample's clone table lists just under 80,000 clones. Sequencing input: PBMCs. The receptors stem from a man between 18 and 29 years old in good health and CMV-seropositive. CDR3s include the opening cysteine and the closing phenylalanine or tryptophan. The order of the fields is J gene, D gene, V gene, CDR3 protein, CDR3 DNA. D genes are given only for firm matches.

TRBJ2-6 | NA | TRBV27 | CASSSGLGSGANVLTF | TGTGCCAGCAGTTCAGGGTTAGGCTCTGGGGCCAACGTCCTGACTTTC
TRBJ2-4 | TRBD2 | TRBV9 | CASSPRLAGGPGNIQYF | TGTGCCAGCAGCCCCCGACTAGCGGGAGGGCCGGGAAACATTCAGTACTTC
TRBJ2-7 | NA | TRBV13 | CASSPPGSGEQYF | TGTGCCAGCAGCCCCCCCGGATCGGGCGAGCAGTACTTC
TRBJ1-3 | NA | TRBV6-1 | CASSEGPPGNTIYF | TGTGCCAGCAGTGAAGGGCCCCCTGGAAACACCATATATTTT
TRBJ2-1 | TRBD1 | TRBV5-1 | CATAGQGVNEQFF | TGCGCCACTGCTGGACAGGGAGTAAATGAGCAGTTCTTC
TRBJ2-3 | TRBD2 | TRBV28 | CASTLAGGAGNTQYF | TGTGCCAGCACTTTAGCGGGAGGGGCCGGGAATACGCAGTATTTT
TRBJ2-2 | TRBD2 | TRBV5-1 | CASSTSGERTGELFF | TGCGCCAGCAGTACTAGCGGGGAAAGGACCGGGGAGCTGTTTTTT
TRBJ1-1 | NA | TRBV6-1 | CASSARQGANTEAFF | TGTGCCAGCAGTGCAAGACAAGGGGCGAACACTGAAGCTTTCTTT
TRBJ2-3 | NA | TRBV27 | CASSLRRYTDTQYF | TGTGCCAGCAGTTTAAGGCGGTACACAGATACGCAGTATTTT
TRBJ1-2 | TRBD1 | TRBV28 | CASSSLRGSSYGYTF | TGTGCCAGCAGTTCCCTCAGGGGGTCGAGCTATGGCTACACCTTC
TRBJ2-3 | TRBD1 | TRBV30 | CAWSVKGADTQYF | TGTGCCTGGAGTGTAAAGGGGGCGGATACGCAGTATTTT
TRBJ1-2 | NA | TRBV2 | CASTVGVGYTF | TGTGCCAGCACGGTAGGGGTGGGCTACACCTTC
TRBJ2-7 | TRBD1 | TRBV9 | CASSAGQGRTHEQYF | TGTGCCAGCAGCGCAGGACAGGGGAGAACGCACGAGCAGTACTTC
TRBJ1-1 | NA | TRBV19 | CASSMLVIRQNTEAFF | TGTGCCAGTAGTATGTTGGTGATAAGACAGAACACTGAAGCTTTCTTT
TRBJ1-2 | NA | TRBV15 | CATSSPDGQNYGYTF | TGTGCCACCAGCAGCCCGGACGGACAAAACTATGGCTACACCTTC
TRBJ1-1 | NA | TRBV5-1 | CASSPLDRNTEAFF | TGCGCCAGCAGCCCCCTAGACAGGAACACTGAAGCTTTCTTT
TRBJ2-1 | TRBD2 | TRBV5-1 | CASSLVPWTSAFDNEQFF | TGCGCCAGCAGCTTGGTCCCTTGGACTAGCGCCTTCGACAATGAGCAGTTCTTC
TRBJ2-3 | TRBD2 | TRBV7-9 | CASSTATGASGESTDTQYF | TGTGCCAGCAGCACGGCTACCGGGGCTAGCGGAGAAAGCACAGATACGCAGTATTTT
TRBJ1-5 | TRBD1 | TRBV4-1 | CASSRFLGDRGNQPQHF | TGCGCCAGCAGCCGTTTTCTCGGGGACAGGGGCAATCAGCCCCAGCATTTT
TRBJ1-1 | NA | TRBV10-3 | CAISGRDKAFF | TGTGCCATCAGTGGCCGGGACAAAGCTTTCTTT
TRBJ1-3 | NA | TRBV28 | CASSRDITSGNTIYF | TGTGCCAGCAGCCGGGACATCACCTCTGGAAACACCATATATTTT
TRBJ1-5 | TRBD1 | TRBV6-1 | CASSEETGQGNQPQHF | TGTGCCAGCAGTGAAGAAACGGGACAGGGGAATCAGCCCCAGCATTTT
TRBJ1-6 | NA | TRBV28 | CASSLTGRYSPLHF | TGTGCCAGCAGCCTCACAGGGCGGTATTCACCCCTCCACTTT
TRBJ2-7 | TRBD2 | TRBV6-6 | CASSGLAGGYEQYF | TGTGCCAGCAGTGGGCTAGCGGGAGGGTACGAGCAGTACTTC
TRBJ1-5 | NA | TRBV5-1 | CASSLSGPESNQPQHF | TGCGCCAGCAGCTTGAGCGGACCTGAATCCAATCAGCCCCAGCATTTT
TRBJ2-5 | NA | TRBV18 | CASSSSPEETQYF | TGTGCCAGCTCATCTTCCCCAGAAGAGACCCAGTACTTC
TRBJ1-2 | NA | TRBV6-4 | CASSEGGWGYTF | TGTGCCAGCAGTGAAGGGGGATGGGGCTACACCTTC
TRBJ1-5 | NA | TRBV19 | CASSMGGGDQPQHF | TGTGCCAGTAGTATGGGGGGGGGAGATCAGCCCCAGCATTTT
TRBJ1-1 | TRBD1 | TRBV4-1 | CASSHPKDRGLGTEAFF | TGCGCCAGCAGCCACCCGAAGGACAGGGGCCTTGGAACTGAAGCTTTCTTT
TRBJ1-2 | TRBD1 | TRBV7-9 | CASSSGQGREGYTF | TGTGCCAGCAGCTCCGGACAGGGGCGGGAAGGCTACACCTTC
TRBJ1-1 | TRBD1 | TRBV5-1 | CASSPLQGTHTEAFF | TGCGCCAGCAGCCCACTACAGGGGACGCACACTGAAGCTTTCTTT
TRBJ2-7 | NA | TRBV29-1 | CSVLTHSYEQYF | TGCAGCGTCCTGACACACTCCTACGAGCAGTACTTC
TRBJ1-2 | NA | TRBV7-8 | CASSFPPDRNYGYTF | TGTGCCAGCAGCTTCCCCCCGGACAGAAACTATGGCTACACCTTC
TRBJ1-5 | NA | TRBV7-2 | CASSLTRSSNQPQHF | TGTGCCAGCAGCTTAACCCGCAGTAGCAATCAGCCCCAGCATTTT
TRBJ1-2 | TRBD1 | TRBV29-1 | CSVKTDRVYGYTF | TGCAGCGTCAAGACTGACAGGGTCTATGGCTACACCTTC
TRBJ1-1 | NA | TRBV19 | CASSIEAGQSTEAFF | TGTGCCAGTAGTATTGAGGCAGGGCAGTCGACTGAAGCTTTCTTT
TRBJ2-1 | NA | TRBV7-8 | CASSLGGEYNEQFF | TGTGCCAGCAGCTTAGGGGGCGAATACAATGAGCAGTTCTTC
TRBJ2-5 | TRBD1 | TRBV5-6 | CASSGDRGRETQYF | TGTGCCAGCAGCGGGGACAGGGGGCGAGAGACCCAGTACTTC
TRBJ2-4 | NA | TRBV6-6 | CASSPPPDSKNIQYF | TGTGCCAGCAGCCCCCCCCCGGACAGTAAGAACATTCAGTACTTC
TRBJ1-2 | NA | TRBV5-1 | CASSLATGGNYGYTF | TGCGCCAGCAGCTTGGCCACCGGGGGTAACTATGGCTACACCTTC
TRBJ1-2 | NA | TRBV27 | CASSFGRTANYGYTF | TGTGCCAGCAGTTTTGGGAGGACCGCTAACTATGGCTACACCTTC
TRBJ2-2 | TRBD1 | TRBV19 | CASRPQGAPNDTGELFF | TGTGCCAGTAGACCCCAGGGGGCCCCTAATGACACCGGGGAGCTGTTTTTT
TRBJ2-1 | NA | TRBV5-1 | CASSLEGDNDNEQFF | TGCGCCAGCAGCTTGGAAGGGGATAACGACAATGAGCAGTTCTTC
TRBJ1-5 | TRBD1 | TRBV10-3 | CATDRGQEEGQPQHF | TGTGCCACGGACAGGGGGCAGGAAGAGGGTCAGCCCCAGCATTTT
TRBJ2-7 | NA | TRBV5-3 | CASETTGLGYEQYF | TGTGCCAGCGAAACCACAGGGCTCGGGTACGAGCAGTACTTC
TRBJ2-3 | NA | TRBV9 | CATQGVSSTDTQYF | TGTGCCACCCAAGGGGTCTCCAGCACAGATACGCAGTATTTT
TRBJ1-5 | NA | TRBV2 | CASSGSGNQPQHF | TGTGCCAGCAGTGGTTCAGGCAATCAGCCCCAGCATTTT
TRBJ2-7 | NA | TRBV11-2 | CASSLYSYEQYF | TGTGCCAGCAGCTTATATTCCTACGAGCAGTACTTC
TRBJ2-5 | NA | TRBV7-9 | CASFDWAGAQETQYF | TGTGCCAGCTTCGACTGGGCGGGGGCCCAAGAGACCCAGTACTTC
TRBJ1-4 | NA | TRBV30 | CAVGAEKLFF | TGTGCCGTGGGGGCTGAAAAACTGTTTTTT
TRBJ2-1 | TRBD1 | TRBV6-1 | CASSGDRPPRAYNEQFF | TGTGCCAGCAGTGGGGACAGGCCCCCGAGGGCCTACAATGAGCAGTTCTTC
TRBJ2-2 | NA | TRBV7-6 | CASSLAGGGTGELFF | TGTGCCAGCAGCTTAGCGGGAGGGGGAACCGGGGAGCTGTTTTTT
TRBJ1-1 | NA | TRBV7-9 | CASSPLDGDYTEAFF | TGTGCCAGCAGCCCCTTGGATGGGGACTACACTGAAGCTTTCTTT
TRBJ1-3 | TRBD1 | TRBV4-1 | CASSQGSSGTGGDSRNTIYF | TGCGCCAGCAGCCAAGGATCATCCGGGACAGGGGGCGATTCCCGAAACACCATATATTTT
TRBJ1-2 | NA | TRBV6-5 | CASSYLDRTYGYTF | TGTGCCAGCAGTTACTTGGACAGAACCTATGGCTACACCTTC
TRBJ1-1 | TRBD1 | TRBV6-1 | CASTRPGTGTEAFF | TGTGCCAGCACCCGCCCCGGGACAGGCACTGAAGCTTTCTTT
TRBJ1-2 | NA | TRBV19 | CASSIDPTGPNYGYTF | TGTGCCAGTAGTATAGATCCCACAGGGCCCAACTATGGCTACACCTTC